This TCR beta chain was identified in a study of cytomegalovirus exposure and HLA in healthy donors. On the study more broadly: HLA-typed donors were the source of about 85 million unique TCRs held in an early data release.

As to this clone: Its antigen is not identified.

The PCR had 60 Vbeta and 13 Jbeta primers. This table comes from immunoSEQ multiplex PCR, and its TCRdb copy is limited to in-frame clones, with some not included. The sample contains roughly 200,000 clones, about 83% of which appear only once. Study-wide points: TCR beta sequences reportedly predicted the HLA-A and HLA-B alleles of most subjects accurately. Specificity of three CMV-associated chains for CMV antigens was verified in vitro.

The germline CDR1 and CDR2 sequences are SQVTM and ANQGSEA. The CDR3 loop spans 12 amino acids. The V and J ends lost 3 bases and 6 bases respectively, with 11 bases between them. The specimen was PBMCs. The rearrangement links TRBV29-1 to TRBJ1-2; D is uncertain. This receptor was obtained from a female donor in good health and CMV-seronegative. The CDR3 is CSVDVGGDGYTF. The CDR3, as DNA: TGCAGCGTTGATGTGGGAGGAGATGGCTACACCTTC.